The 19 T cell receptor beta chains given below trace back to one sample, sequenced in a study of shared clonotypes between healthy human individuals. Produced via immunoSEQ multiplex PCR; TCRdb's table is partial and in-frame only. The top ten hold around 0.066% of the sample, which has more than 400,000 clones, approximately 94% seen once. The sample comprised naive CD4+ T cells sorted from blood. Stated subset: CD45RA+ positively selected. These receptors were taken from a woman in her twenties or thirties in good health.

The rearrangement joins TRBV10-3 to TRBJ1-2; 9 bases line up with TRBD1. Trimming cost V 6 bases and J 7 bases; bases outside gene matches: 3. CDR1 and CDR2 from the germline V gene are ENHRY and SYGVKD. The CDR3 is 12 residues long. The CDR3 DNA is TGTGCCATCAGAAGGACAGGGGCTGGCTACACCTTC. Protein: CAIRRTGAGYTF.

The chain has TRBV5-4 and TRBJ2-3; 8 nucleotides match TRBD1. CDR3 length: 13 amino acids. V gave up 3 bases and J gave up 5 bases; unmatched junction bases: 2. CDR1 is SGHNT, CDR2 YYREEE, per germline (reference sequence). The chain's CDR3 is CASSWGQVDTQYF. The CDR3 nucleotides are TGTGCCAGCAGCTGGGGACAGGTAGATACGCAGTATTTT.

This clone came up once. V usage is TRBV28 and J usage is TRBJ1-5; 10 bases align to TRBD1. This CDR3 has 16 amino acids. V shed 7 bases, J shed 7 bases, and the junction held 13 bases outside the gene matches. Per germline, CDR1 MDHEN and CDR2 SYDVKM. The CDR3 here is CASTTTAGQGYQPQHF. DNA for the CDR3: TGTGCCAGCACCACGACCGCGGGACAGGGGTACCAGCCCCAGCATTTT. The full variable domain, completed using reference TRBV28 and TRBJ1-5, is DVKVTQSSRYLVKRTGEKVFLECVQDMDHENMFWYRQDPGLGLRLIYFSYDVKMKEKGDIPEGYSVSREKKERFSLILESASTNQTSMYLCASTTTAGQGYQPQHFGDGTRLSIL.

The V and J genes are TRBV28 and TRBJ1-5; 7 bases align to TRBD1. This CDR3 has 14 amino acids. Germline CDR1 is MDHEN and CDR2 is SYDVKM. J gave up 3 bases and V 9 bases, and 8 bases lay outside the gene matches. CDR3: CASRGGQINQPQHF. The CDR3 region has the DNA TGTGCCAGTCGGGGGGGACAGATCAATCAGCCCCAGCATTTT.

The sample holds one count of this clone. This chain joins TRBV5-1 and TRBJ1-4, with TRBD1 matching 7 bases. V shed 0 bases and J 5 bases; nucleotides not matched to a gene: 7. This CDR3 has 16 residues. From germline, CDR1 is SGHRS and CDR2 YFSETQ. The CDR3 region is CASSLGQGSENEKLFF. The CDR3, as DNA: TGCGCCAGCAGCTTGGGACAGGGTAGTGAAAATGAAAAACTGTTTTTT.

The J gene is TRBJ1-2, the V gene TRBV6-1; D not resolved. The germline V gene has CDR1 MNHNS and CDR2 SASEGT. Trimming shortened V by 4 bases and J by 4 bases, and 16 bases separated the two germline ends. The CDR3 sequence is 15 residues long. CDR3 region: CASSGSRFLGYGYTF. Here the CDR3 DNA reads TGTGCCAGCAGTGGGTCTCGATTTCTCGGCTATGGCTACACCTTC.

V gene TRBV7-9 combines with J gene TRBJ2-3; tentatively, D is TRBD2 (6 bases). Germline V gene data show CDR1 as SEHNR and CDR2 as FQNEAQ (reference sequence). CDR3 size: 14 residues. V was pared by 1 base and J by 8 bases, with 13 bases between. CDR3 sequence (DNA): TGTGCCAGCAGCTTAGTCGGGGGACGGTTTACGCAGTATTTT. Protein sequence: CASSLVGGRFTQYF.

The V and J genes are TRBV14 and TRBJ2-5; possibly TRBD1 for D (6 bases). Germline V gene data show CDR1 as SGHDN and CDR2 as FVKESK. The CDR3 is 15 residues long. V lost 1 base to trimming and J lost 5 bases, with 14 bases between them. In nucleotides, the CDR3 is TGTGCCAGCAGCCAAGGTGACAGGCCGATCGAGACCCAGTACTTC. This codes for CASSQGDRPIETQYF. The variable domain in full, completed from reference TRBV14 and TRBJ2-5, reads EAGVTQFPSHSVIEKGQTVTLRCDPISGHDNLYWYRRVMGKEIKFLLHFVKESKQDESGMPNNRFLAERTGGTYSTLKVQPAELEDSGVYFCASSQGDRPIETQYFGPGTRLLVL.

The chain uses TRBV27 and TRBJ1-1; 8 nucleotides agree with TRBD1. Germline V gives CDR1 MNHEY, CDR2 SMNVEV (reference sequence). The CDR3 is made up of 15 amino acids. The trim removed 5 bases at V and 5 bases at J, leaving 10 bases unmatched. The CDR3 loop reads CASSRTRQGRTEAFF. The CDR3 DNA sequence: TGTGCCAGCAGTAGAACAAGACAGGGGAGGACTGAAGCTTTCTTT.

The chain is built from TRBV4-1 and TRBJ2-3; TRBD2 matches at 8 bases. The CDR3 runs 17 residues. After removal of 0 bases from V and 7 bases from J, the junction contained 12 bases not matched to a gene. Germline V gene sequence: CDR1 MGHRA, CDR2 YSYEKL. The CDR3, as DNA: TGCGCCAGCAGCCAAGAAGTAGCGGGAAGCGTTAAGAATACGCAGTATTTT. Translated: CASSQEVAGSVKNTQYF.

This chain joins TRBV5-1 and TRBJ2-7; either TRBD1 or TRBD2 may fit D (5 bases each). Trimming removed 2 bases at V and 6 bases at J, with 9 bases between. Germline-derived CDR1 and CDR2 are SGHRS and YFSETQ. The CDR3 length is 12 residues. CDR3 amino acids: CASSFTRGEQYF. The CDR3 nucleotides read TGCGCCAGCAGCTTCACTAGGGGCGAGCAGTACTTC.

The gene calls are TRBV28 and TRBJ2-5; 14 bases map to TRBD2. With 2 bases clipped from V and 4 bases from J, the junction kept 3 bases outside the gene matches. The CDR3 consists of 16 residues. CDR1 MDHEN and CDR2 SYDVKM come from the germline V gene. CDR3 protein: CASSLIGTSGRETQYF. The CDR3 DNA sequence: TGTGCCAGCAGTTTAATTGGGACTAGCGGGAGAGAGACCCAGTACTTC.

CDR3 protein: CASSKTGGQPQHF. The CDR3 coding sequence is TGTGCCAGCAGTAAGACAGGGGGCCAGCCCCAGCATTTT. V is TRBV2 and J is TRBJ1-5; 10 bases line up with TRBD1. V gave up 5 bases and J gave up 7 bases; unmatched junction bases: 2. This CDR3 is built from 13 residues. Germline loops: CDR1 SNHLY, CDR2 FYNNEI. The full variable domain, completed using reference TRBV2 and TRBJ1-5, is EPEVTQTPSHQVTQMGQEVILRCVPISNHLYFYWYRQILGQKVEFLVSFYNNEISEKSEIFDDQFSVERPDGSNFTLKIRSTKLEDSAMYFCASSKTGGQPQHFGDGTRLSIL.

V gene TRBV5-1 combines with J gene TRBJ2-7; TRBD2 aligns across 7 bases. The V and J ends lost 0 bases and 6 bases, in that order; junction bases with no gene match: 9. The CDR3 consists of 15 residues. CDR1 is SGHRS and CDR2 is YFSETQ in the germline V gene. The CDR3 protein is CASSLVGGSRLEQYF. CDR3 nucleotide sequence: TGCGCCAGCAGCTTGGTTGGCGGGAGCCGTCTCGAGCAGTACTTC.

The chain joins TRBV27 to TRBJ2-3; the D is unclear. Trimming took off 2 bases at V and 9 bases at J, with 12 bases between the two ends. CDR3 length equals 13 residues. Germline lookup yields CDR1 MNHEY and CDR2 SMNVEV (reference sequence). The CDR3 nucleotides read TGTGCCAGCAGTTTACCCGGCAGCTCCACGCAGTATTTT. Its translation: CASSLPGSSTQYF.

This chain links TRBV18 with TRBJ1-5; tentative D call: TRBD1 (5 bases). Germline V gives CDR1 KGHSH, CDR2 LQKENI. This CDR3 spans 14 amino acids. Between the trimmed V and J ends, which lost 6 bases and 0 bases, there was a span of 9 bases. The CDR3 here is CASSQGFSNQPQHF. In DNA form, the CDR3 reads TGTGCCAGCTCCCAGGGTTTTAGCAATCAGCCCCAGCATTTT.

The V and J genes are TRBV18 and TRBJ2-7; D remains ambiguous. Germline CDR1 and CDR2: KGHSH and LQKENI. The CDR3 runs to 14 residues. Trimming pared 3 bases from V and 0 bases from J, leaving 9 bases between. The DNA for the CDR3 is TGTGCCAGCTCACCTTCAGTCCGCTCCTACGAGCAGTACTTC. This translates into CASSPSVRSYEQYF.

The V call is TRBV19, the J call TRBJ2-3, with 7 bases matching TRBD2. Losses at the gene ends were 5 bases for V and 5 bases for J; bases not matched to a gene: 4. Germline CDR1 is LNHDA and CDR2 is SQIVND (reference sequence). The CDR3 loop spans 13 amino acids. The CDR3 spells CASSPGTIDTQYF. CDR3 DNA: TGTGCCAGTAGTCCCGGGACTATAGATACGCAGTATTTT.

For the CDR3, the DNA is TGTGCCAGCAGTGAGGGGGTGTCTGGTTACGAGCAGTACTTC. Protein: CASSEGVSGYEQYF. V is TRBV28 and J is TRBJ2-7; maybe TRBD1 (6 bases). V dropped 5 bases and J dropped 4 bases, with 15 bases sitting between them. This CDR3 is 14 amino acids long. Germline values: CDR1 MDHEN, CDR2 SYDVKM.